Following are 3 T cell receptor beta chains from one sample sequenced in a study of OX40 agonist ivuxolimab in advanced cancers. Libraries were prepared through the immunoSEQ multiplex PCR assay. What TCRdb holds here is the immuneACCESS table cut down to in-frame rearrangements. Part of the clones is not present; checked against another copy, under half of the missing clones reflect an unresolved V gene, and the others are unexplained. In all, the sample holds about 16,000 clones, and about 82% of those were seen once. The ten largest clones represent 0.69% of the sample. The sequencing here drew on CD4+ or CD8+ T cells sorted from blood, taken in a trial of the OX40 agonist ivuxolimab. These receptor sequences come from an adult with an advanced solid tumor such as melanoma, head and neck, liver or kidney cancer.

This chain links TRBV27 with TRBJ1-5; D gene uncertain. From germline, CDR1 is MNHEY and CDR2 SMNVEV (reference sequence). The CDR3 has 15 residues. V dropped 2 bases and J dropped 0 bases, with 8 bases sitting between them. For the CDR3, the DNA is TGTGCCAGCAGTTTAGGTTGGAATAGCAATCAGCCCCAGCATTTT. This translates into CASSLGWNSNQPQHF.

The J gene is TRBJ2-5, the V gene TRBV7-9; 13 bases map to TRBD2. J lost 0 bases, V lost 1 base, and 5 bases had no gene match. This CDR3 has 18 residues. Germline-derived CDR1 and CDR2 are SEHNR and FQNEAQ (reference sequence). As DNA, the CDR3 is TGTGCCAGCAGCTTAGGGGGGGGACTAGCGGGGCACCAAGAGACCCAGTACTTC. This codes for CASSLGGGLAGHQETQYF.

This sequence joins TRBV5-1 and TRBJ1-2; D gene ambiguous. Trimming removed 4 bases at V and 7 bases at J, with 23 bases between. CDR1 and CDR2 from the germline V gene are SGHRS and YFSETQ. The CDR3 is 16 amino acids. The CDR3 bases are TGCGCCAGCAGCCTGGCGGCAGGTTCGGTACTAAGTGGCTACACCTTC. Protein sequence: CASSLAAGSVLSGYTF.